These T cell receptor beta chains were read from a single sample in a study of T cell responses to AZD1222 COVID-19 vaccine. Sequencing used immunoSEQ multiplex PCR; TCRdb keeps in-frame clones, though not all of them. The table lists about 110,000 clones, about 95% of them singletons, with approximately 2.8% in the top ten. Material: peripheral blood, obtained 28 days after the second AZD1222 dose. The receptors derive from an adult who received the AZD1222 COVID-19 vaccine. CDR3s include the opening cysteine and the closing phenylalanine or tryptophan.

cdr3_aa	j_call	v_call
CASSLAFGGSYEQYF	TRBJ2-7	TRBV5-4
CASSQMRQGITDTQYF	TRBJ2-3	TRBV3-1/TRBV3-2
CSVESGSLYNEQFF	TRBJ2-1	TRBV29-1
CAISESIGAGANYGYTF	TRBJ1-2	TRBV10-3
CASSPQGAGEAFF	TRBJ1-1	TRBV5-1
CASSDYGGWGSRGNTIYF	TRBJ1-3	TRBV2
CASKGTGVSYGYTF	TRBJ1-2	TRBV5-6
CASSQGLAYYEQYF	TRBJ2-7	TRBV3-1/TRBV3-2
CASKAGGLNEQFF	TRBJ2-1	TRBV2
CASSLRARDFGNQPQHF	TRBJ1-5	TRBV5-5
CASSLEEYTEAFF	TRBJ1-1	TRBV11-2